These T cell receptor beta chains were read from a single sample in a study of regulatory dendritic cells for organ transplantation. Only in-frame clones appear in the TCRdb table, and some are missing; sequencing was by immunoSEQ multiplex PCR. The table shows fewer than 40,000 clones, with around nine tenths occurring only once. The sequenced sample consisted of naive CD8+ T cells from blood. These receptors were collected from a human donor in good health. CDR3s include the opening cysteine and the closing phenylalanine or tryptophan. Each record gives: J gene, clone size, D gene, V gene, CDR3 length, CDR3 DNA, CDR3 protein. The D gene is left open where the match is weak. The size entry is marked missing in some rows and otherwise reads once, few, many or a size class.

J: TRBJ1-1; size: NA; D: NA; V: TRBV27; length: 15; DNA: TGTGCCAGCAGTTTAACCACAGGGCAAAACACTGAAGCTTTCTTT; CDR3: CASSLTTGQNTEAFF
J: TRBJ2-5; size: NA; D: NA; V: TRBV13; length: 13; DNA: TGTGCCAGCAGCTCAGACCCCGAAGAGACCCAGTACTTC; CDR3: CASSSDPEETQYF
J: TRBJ2-2; size: NA; D: NA; V: TRBV4-3; length: 14; DNA: TGCGCCAGCAGCCAAGATCGGGGCACCGGGGAGCTGTTTTTT; CDR3: CASSQDRGTGELFF
J: TRBJ1-1; size: NA; D: NA; V: TRBV5-5; length: 16; DNA: TGTGCCAGCAGCCCCCGAGGATTACGGCAGGACACTGAAGCTTTCTTT; CDR3: CASSPRGLRQDTEAFF
J: TRBJ2-1; size: NA; D: NA; V: TRBV2; length: 12; DNA: TGTGCCACCCGGGGGAGGCTCGGTGAGCAGTTCTTC; CDR3: CATRGRLGEQFF
J: TRBJ1-2; size: NA; D: NA; V: TRBV20-1; length: 11; DNA: TGCAGTGCAGTCAGGGGCTATGGCTACACCTTC; CDR3: CSAVRGYGYTF
J: TRBJ2-7; size: NA; D: NA; V: TRBV7-2; length: 14; DNA: TGTGCCACCCCTAGTGACAGGATCTCCTACGAGCAGTACTTC; CDR3: CATPSDRISYEQYF
J: TRBJ2-5; size: NA; D: TRBD2; V: TRBV28; length: 18; DNA: TGTGCCAGCAGTATACACCGGACTAGCGGGACTCGAAGGGAGACCCAGTACTTC; CDR3: CASSIHRTSGTRRETQYF
J: TRBJ1-1; size: NA; D: NA; V: TRBV27; length: 13; DNA: TGTGCCAGCAGTCCGGGGGGGAACACTGAAGCTTTCTTT; CDR3: CASSPGGNTEAFF
J: TRBJ2-7; size: NA; D: NA; V: TRBV27; length: 11; DNA: TGTGCCAGCAGTCCGGGCTACGAGCAGTACTTC; CDR3: CASSPGYEQYF
J: TRBJ1-1; size: NA; D: NA; V: TRBV5-6; length: 14; DNA: TGTGCCAGCAGCAAGGACCCTGGGAACACTGAAGCTTTCTTT; CDR3: CASSKDPGNTEAFF
J: TRBJ2-7; size: NA; D: NA; V: TRBV9; length: 13; DNA: TGTGCCAGCAGCCCCCGCGGGTCCTACGAGCAGTACTTC; CDR3: CASSPRGSYEQYF
J: TRBJ2-1; size: NA; D: TRBD2; V: TRBV12-5; length: 12; DNA: TGTGCTAGTGGCTGGGGGGGCAATGAGCAGTTCTTC; CDR3: CASGWGGNEQFF
J: TRBJ1-5; size: NA; D: NA; V: TRBV4-1; length: 15; DNA: TGCGCCAGCAGCCAAGATAAGGGGAAGTATCAGCCCCAGCATTTT; CDR3: CASSQDKGKYQPQHF
J: TRBJ2-7; size: once; D: NA; V: TRBV7-9; length: 16; DNA: TGTGCCAGCAGCGTAGGTCGCCAGGGCGTCACTGGGGAGCAGTACTTC; CDR3: CASSVGRQGVTGEQYF
J: TRBJ2-1; size: NA; D: TRBD2; V: TRBV6-5; length: 14; DNA: TGTGCCAGCAGTTACTCCGCTAGCGGAAATGAGCAGTTCTTC; CDR3: CASSYSASGNEQFF
J: TRBJ2-2; size: NA; D: NA; V: TRBV7-2; length: 17; DNA: TGTGCCAGCAGCTTAGCCACCGGGACACCGAACACCGGGGAGCTGTTTTTT; CDR3: CASSLATGTPNTGELFF
J: TRBJ2-2; size: NA; D: NA; V: TRBV11-3; length: 12; DNA: TGTGCCAGCAGCTTAGGTAGCGGGGAGCTGTTTTTT; CDR3: CASSLGSGELFF
J: TRBJ2-3; size: NA; D: NA; V: TRBV27; length: 16; DNA: TGTGCCAGCAGTTTTTCGTGGGGACTCGTCACAGATACGCAGTATTTT; CDR3: CASSFSWGLVTDTQYF
J: TRBJ1-5; size: NA; D: NA; V: TRBV4-3; length: 13; DNA: TGCGCCAGCAGCCAAGAGCGGGGGCAGCCCCAGCATTTT; CDR3: CASSQERGQPQHF
J: TRBJ2-7; size: NA; D: NA; V: TRBV4-3; length: 15; DNA: TGCGCCAGCAGCCAAGATTTGCACAGGGTTTACGAGCAGTACTTC; CDR3: CASSQDLHRVYEQYF
J: TRBJ1-3; size: NA; D: TRBD1; V: TRBV7-2; length: 16; DNA: TGTGCCAGCAGCCGTGGACAGGGGCCATGGAGAAACACCATATATTTT; CDR3: CASSRGQGPWRNTIYF
J: TRBJ2-1; size: NA; D: NA; V: TRBV11-2; length: 19; DNA: TGTGCCAGCAGCTTCGATGATTTTATTGGGGGAGCTATAGGCAATGAGCAGTTCTTC; CDR3: CASSFDDFIGGAIGNEQFF
J: TRBJ2-1; size: NA; D: TRBD2; V: TRBV6-5; length: 15; DNA: TGTGCCAGCAGCCCACTAGCGGGGGGGGACAATGAGCAGTTCTTC; CDR3: CASSPLAGGDNEQFF
J: TRBJ2-1; size: NA; D: NA; V: TRBV4-1; length: 14; DNA: TGCGCCAGCAGCACCCGGACAGAGTACAATGAGCAGTTCTTC; CDR3: CASSTRTEYNEQFF
J: TRBJ2-1; size: NA; D: NA; V: TRBV15; length: 15; DNA: TGTGCCACCAGCAGAGATGACGGGAGTACAAATGAGCAGTTCTTC; CDR3: CATSRDDGSTNEQFF
J: TRBJ2-2; size: NA; D: NA; V: TRBV27; length: 14; DNA: TGTGCCAGCCCTATCAGGGCGGACACCGGGGAGCTGTTTTTT; CDR3: CASPIRADTGELFF
J: TRBJ2-2; size: NA; D: TRBD2; V: TRBV27; length: 21; DNA: TGTGCCAGCACCCAAAGGAGGACTGCCGGGACTAGCGGTGGGAGCACCGGGGAGCTGTTTTTT; CDR3: CASTQRRTAGTSGGSTGELFF
J: TRBJ2-7; size: NA; D: NA; V: TRBV11-1; length: 13; DNA: TGTGCCAGCAGCCCTACCTTCGGGAACGAGCAGTACTTC; CDR3: CASSPTFGNEQYF
J: TRBJ2-7; size: once; D: NA; V: TRBV5-4; length: 12; DNA: TGTGCCAGCAGCTTCTCGGTGGACGAGCAGTACTTC; CDR3: CASSFSVDEQYF
J: TRBJ2-1; size: once; D: TRBD2; V: TRBV28; length: 17; DNA: TGTGCCAGCAGCCCCGGACTAGCGGGAGGGGGGGACAATGAGCAGTTCTTC; CDR3: CASSPGLAGGGDNEQFF
J: TRBJ1-2; size: NA; D: TRBD1; V: TRBV15; length: 15; DNA: TGTGCCACCAGCAGCCCCGGGACAGAAATTTATGGCTACACCTTC; CDR3: CATSSPGTEIYGYTF
J: TRBJ2-7; size: NA; D: TRBD1; V: TRBV19; length: 16; DNA: TGTGCCAGTAGTTTATTATCCGGGACAGAACTCTACGAGCAGTACTTC; CDR3: CASSLLSGTELYEQYF
J: TRBJ1-3; size: NA; D: NA; V: TRBV7-9; length: 14; DNA: TGTGCCACCCAAGGGGAACAGGATGGAAACACCATATATTTT; CDR3: CATQGEQDGNTIYF
J: TRBJ2-7; size: NA; D: NA; V: TRBV5-4; length: 15; DNA: TGTGCCAGCAGCCAAGGCAACACCCTGAGCTACGAGCAGTACTTC; CDR3: CASSQGNTLSYEQYF
J: TRBJ2-1; size: NA; D: NA; V: TRBV11-3; length: 13; DNA: TGTGCCAGCAGCGATGGGACTTACAATGAGCAGTTCTTC; CDR3: CASSDGTYNEQFF
J: TRBJ1-5; size: NA; D: NA; V: TRBV27; length: 16; DNA: TGTGCCAGCAGTGTCCGGGGGGGGCGTTCCAATCAGCCCCAGCATTTT; CDR3: CASSVRGGRSNQPQHF
J: TRBJ2-1; size: NA; D: NA; V: TRBV6-5; length: 14; DNA: TGTGCCAGCAGCGGGAGTATCTCCTACAATGAGCAGTTCTTC; CDR3: CASSGSISYNEQFF
J: TRBJ1-2; size: few; D: NA; V: TRBV2; length: 15; DNA: TGTGCCAGCAGTATCGGGATTAACGATATCTATGGCTACACCTTC; CDR3: CASSIGINDIYGYTF
J: TRBJ1-2; size: NA; D: NA; V: TRBV28; length: 15; DNA: TGTGCCAGCAGTTTGGGTATGCGGGGGGACTATGGCTACACCTTC; CDR3: CASSLGMRGDYGYTF
J: TRBJ1-2; size: NA; D: TRBD1; V: TRBV29-1; length: 16; DNA: TGCAGCGTTGAATGGGCAGACAGGGGCCCTACCTATGGCTACACCTTC; CDR3: CSVEWADRGPTYGYTF
J: TRBJ1-1; size: few; D: NA; V: TRBV27; length: 13; DNA: TGTGCCAGCAGTCCAACCGGACTAAGAGTAGCTTTCTTT; CDR3: CASSPTGLRVAFF
J: TRBJ1-1; size: NA; D: NA; V: TRBV12-5; length: 18; DNA: TGTGCTAGTGGTTTGGTACTCCAACCCGGGACACGAGACACTGAAGCTTTCTTT; CDR3: CASGLVLQPGTRDTEAFF
J: TRBJ2-7; size: once; D: TRBD2; V: TRBV27; length: 14; DNA: TGTGCCAGCAGTTTATCGGCGGGGGCCTACGAGCAGTACTTC; CDR3: CASSLSAGAYEQYF
J: TRBJ1-1; size: NA; D: NA; V: TRBV7-6; length: 15; DNA: TGTGCCAGCACCCAAACCGGGCCCTGGGGCACTGAAGCTTTCTTT; CDR3: CASTQTGPWGTEAFF
J: TRBJ2-1; size: NA; D: TRBD2; V: TRBV7-9; length: 16; DNA: TGTGCCAGCAGTCCACCTAGCGGGGGGCGTCACAATGAGCAGTTCTTC; CDR3: CASSPPSGGRHNEQFF
J: TRBJ1-3; size: NA; D: NA; V: TRBV14; length: 15; DNA: TGTGCCAGCAGCCCCTGGGAGGGCTTGTTTAACACCATATATTTT; CDR3: CASSPWEGLFNTIYF
J: TRBJ1-2; size: NA; D: NA; V: TRBV10-3; length: 12; DNA: TGTGCCATCAGTGAGAGGGGATATGGCTACACCTTC; CDR3: CAISERGYGYTF
J: TRBJ2-7; size: NA; D: NA; V: TRBV27; length: 13; DNA: TGTGCCAGCAGTATATACCCCCTTGGCGAGCAGTACTTC; CDR3: CASSIYPLGEQYF
J: TRBJ2-6; size: NA; D: TRBD2; V: TRBV7-2; length: 19; DNA: TGTGCCAGCAGCTTATTACCTAGCGGGAGAGCCTCTGGGGCCAACGTCCTGACTTTC; CDR3: CASSLLPSGRASGANVLTF
J: TRBJ2-7; size: NA; D: TRBD1; V: TRBV4-1; length: 14; DNA: TGCGCCAGCAGCCCCGGGACAGGAGCCTACGAGCAGTACTTC; CDR3: CASSPGTGAYEQYF
J: TRBJ2-7; size: NA; D: TRBD1; V: TRBV30; length: 13; DNA: TGTGCCTGGAGTTTAGGGGGCGCTTACGAGCAGTACTTC; CDR3: CAWSLGGAYEQYF
J: TRBJ1-2; size: NA; D: TRBD1; V: TRBV6-5; length: 13; DNA: TGTGCCAGCAGTTACTTGAACAGGGGTGGCTACACCTTC; CDR3: CASSYLNRGGYTF
J: TRBJ2-5; size: NA; D: NA; V: TRBV19; length: 14; DNA: TGTGCCAGTAGTATCAGGGGTCCCCAAGAGACCCAGTACTTC; CDR3: CASSIRGPQETQYF
J: TRBJ1-2; size: few; D: NA; V: TRBV10-3; length: 15; DNA: TGTGCCATCAGTGATTTTCCAGGGGAGAACTATGGCTACACCTTC; CDR3: CAISDFPGENYGYTF
J: TRBJ1-1; size: NA; D: NA; V: TRBV19; length: 16; DNA: TGTGCCAGTAGTATCTTCTTCTCCGGATTACGTGCTGAAGCTTTCTTT; CDR3: CASSIFFSGLRAEAFF
J: TRBJ1-1; size: NA; D: NA; V: TRBV29-1; length: 14; DNA: TGCAGCGTTGACCCCAGCGGCATGAACACTGAAGCTTTCTTT; CDR3: CSVDPSGMNTEAFF
J: TRBJ1-2; size: once; D: TRBD1; V: TRBV29-1; length: 16; DNA: TGCAGCGTTAATCTCGGTGAACAGGGGAGGATTGATGGCTACACCTTC; CDR3: CSVNLGEQGRIDGYTF
J: TRBJ2-7; size: NA; D: TRBD1; V: TRBV29-1; length: 14; DNA: TGCAGCGTTGAGAAGACAGGGAGCTCCTACGAGCAGTACTTC; CDR3: CSVEKTGSSYEQYF